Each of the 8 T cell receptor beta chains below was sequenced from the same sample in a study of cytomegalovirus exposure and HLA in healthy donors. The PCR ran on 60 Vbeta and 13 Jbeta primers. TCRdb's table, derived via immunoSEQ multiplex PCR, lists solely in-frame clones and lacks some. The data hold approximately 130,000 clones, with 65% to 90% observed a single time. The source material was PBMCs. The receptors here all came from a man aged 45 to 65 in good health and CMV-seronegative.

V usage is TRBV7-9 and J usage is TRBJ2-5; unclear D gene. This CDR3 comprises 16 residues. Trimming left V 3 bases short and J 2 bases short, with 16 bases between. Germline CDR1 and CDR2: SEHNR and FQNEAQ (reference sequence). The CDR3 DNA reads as TGTGCCAGCAGCTTCGGTTACTTCCTTGAACAAGAGACCCAGTACTTC. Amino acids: CASSFGYFLEQETQYF.

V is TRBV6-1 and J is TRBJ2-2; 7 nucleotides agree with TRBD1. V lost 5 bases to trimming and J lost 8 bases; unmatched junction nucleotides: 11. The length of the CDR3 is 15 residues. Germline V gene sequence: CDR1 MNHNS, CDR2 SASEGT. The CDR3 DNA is TGTGCCAGCAGTCGGGACAGCGAAGGAGTAGGGGAGCTGTTTTTT. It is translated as CASSRDSEGVGELFF.

The CDR3 is CASSGSSYEQYF. The DNA of the CDR3 is TGTGCCAGCAGTGGTAGCTCCTACGAGCAGTACTTC. The chain has TRBV6-1 and TRBJ2-7; D uncertain. CDR1 and CDR2 (germline): MNHNS, SASEGT. V was shortened by 4 bases and J by 0 bases, with 4 bases between the two germline ends. The CDR3 is 12 residues long.

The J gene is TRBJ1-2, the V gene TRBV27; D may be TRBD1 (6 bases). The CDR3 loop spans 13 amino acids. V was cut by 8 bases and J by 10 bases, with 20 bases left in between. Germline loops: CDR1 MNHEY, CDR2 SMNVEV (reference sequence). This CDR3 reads CASRPRDRSSYTF. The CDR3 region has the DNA TGTGCCAGCCGACCCCGAGACAGGAGTTCCTACACCTTC.

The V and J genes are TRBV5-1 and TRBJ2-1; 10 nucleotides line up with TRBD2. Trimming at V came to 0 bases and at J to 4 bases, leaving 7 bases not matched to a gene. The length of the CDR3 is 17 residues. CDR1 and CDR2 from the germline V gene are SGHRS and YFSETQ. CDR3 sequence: CASSLDFRTSGYNEQFF. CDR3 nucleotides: TGCGCCAGCAGCTTGGACTTCCGGACTAGCGGTTACAATGAGCAGTTCTTC.

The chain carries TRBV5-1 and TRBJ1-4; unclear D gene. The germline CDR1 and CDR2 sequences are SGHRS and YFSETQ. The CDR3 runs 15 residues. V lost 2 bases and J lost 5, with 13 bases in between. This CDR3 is CASSLGSTQNEKLFF. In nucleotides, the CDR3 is TGCGCCAGCAGCTTAGGTAGCACTCAAAATGAAAAACTGTTTTTT.

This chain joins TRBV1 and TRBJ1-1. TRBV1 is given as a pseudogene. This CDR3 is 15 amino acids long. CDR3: CTSSQDERENTEAFF. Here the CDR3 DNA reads TGCACCAGCAGCCAAGATGAACGGGAGAACACTGAAGCTTTCTTT.

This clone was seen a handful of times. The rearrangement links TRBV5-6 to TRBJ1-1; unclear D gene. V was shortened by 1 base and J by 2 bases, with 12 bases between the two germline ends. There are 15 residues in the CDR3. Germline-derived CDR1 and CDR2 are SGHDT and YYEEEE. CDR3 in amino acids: CASSLFRGVNTEAFF. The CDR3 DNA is TGTGCCAGCAGCTTGTTCCGGGGAGTCAACACTGAAGCTTTCTTT.